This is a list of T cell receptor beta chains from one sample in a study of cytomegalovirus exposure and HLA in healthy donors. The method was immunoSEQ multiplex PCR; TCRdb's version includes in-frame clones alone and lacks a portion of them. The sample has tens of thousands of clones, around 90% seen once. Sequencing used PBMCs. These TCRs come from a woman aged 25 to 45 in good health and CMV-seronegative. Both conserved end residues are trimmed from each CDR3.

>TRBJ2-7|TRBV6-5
ASSFYAESYEQY
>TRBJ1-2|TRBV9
ASSVFGAGKVHGYT
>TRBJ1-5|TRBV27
ASSLWMGLGNQPQH
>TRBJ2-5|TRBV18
ASSPPGPLETQY
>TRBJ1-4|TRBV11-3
ASSLDGEKLF
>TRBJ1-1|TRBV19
ASRERGYTEAF
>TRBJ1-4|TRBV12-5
ASGSGQSTNEKLF
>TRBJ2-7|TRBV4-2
ASSAGTTYEQY
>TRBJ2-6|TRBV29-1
SVAGLAGGPSGANVLT
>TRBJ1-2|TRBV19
ASKSNGYT
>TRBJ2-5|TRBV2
AGWAQETQY
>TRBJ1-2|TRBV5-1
ASSSSRGGQSNYGYT
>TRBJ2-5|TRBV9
ASSVGSSTKETQY
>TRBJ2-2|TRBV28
ASSLLAAFTGELF
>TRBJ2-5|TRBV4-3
ASSQELKGRRQETQY
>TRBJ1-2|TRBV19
ASSPFGGADGYT
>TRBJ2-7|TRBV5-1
ASSAASNEQY
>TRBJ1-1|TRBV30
AWSLRSGFEAF
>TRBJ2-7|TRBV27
ASSLSPGLTSY
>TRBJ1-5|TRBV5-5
PRDRGDESNQPQH
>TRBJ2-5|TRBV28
ATSGGMQETQY
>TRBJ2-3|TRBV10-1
ASSQLAGEDTQY